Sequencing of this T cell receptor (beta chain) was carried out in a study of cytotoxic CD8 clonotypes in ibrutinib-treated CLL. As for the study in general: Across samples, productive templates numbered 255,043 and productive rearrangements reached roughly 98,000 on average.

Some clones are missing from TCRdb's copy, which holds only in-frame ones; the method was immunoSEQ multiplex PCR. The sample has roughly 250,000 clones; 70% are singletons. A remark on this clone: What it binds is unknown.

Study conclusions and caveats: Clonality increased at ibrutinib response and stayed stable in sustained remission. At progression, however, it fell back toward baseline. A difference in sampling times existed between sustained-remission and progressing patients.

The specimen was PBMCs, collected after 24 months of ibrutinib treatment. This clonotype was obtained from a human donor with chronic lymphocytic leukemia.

CDR3 coding DNA: TGTGCCAGCAGCTTCCGCGGGGCCCTATACGAGCAGTACTTC. This sequence encodes CASSFRGALYEQYF. The V gene is TRBV5-8, the J gene TRBJ2-7; possibly TRBD2 for D (6 bases). The CDR3 totals 14 residues. Trimming removed 2 bases at V and 4 bases at J, with 13 bases between. Germline V gene lookup returns CDR1 SGHTS and CDR2 YDEGEE. Full variable domain (outside the CDR3, taken from reference TRBV5-8 and TRBJ2-7): EAGVTQSPTHLIKTRGQQATLRCSPISGHTSVYWYQQALGLGLQFLLWYDEGEERNRGNFPPRFSGRQFPNYSSELNVNALELEDSALYLCASSFRGALYEQYFGPGTRLTVT.